This TCR beta chain was recorded in a study of cytotoxic CD8 clonotypes in ibrutinib-treated CLL. Study-level background: Results showed about 24 partial and 2 complete responses; following median 68 months, around 15 remained remitted, roughly 12 advanced. Study outcomes and limitations: Clonality increased at ibrutinib response and stayed stable in sustained remission. At progression, however, it fell back toward baseline.

Genomic DNA in a quantity of about 2 micrograms was derived from cryopreserved PBMCs for TCR beta libraries. A word on this clone: As yet, its antigen is unknown.

Depths of 1 in 200,000 to 1 in 1 million T cells were the sequencing target. Assay used: immunoSEQ multiplex PCR; TCRdb lists only in-frame clones, some missing. This sample has approximately 320,000 clones, with over 60% found just once. Trimming pared 0 bases from V and 3 bases from J, leaving 11 bases between. The length of the CDR3 is 15 residues. The germline V gene has CDR1 MNHEY and CDR2 SMNVEV (reference sequence). The sequence derives from a human donor with chronic lymphocytic leukemia. The chain couples TRBV27 to TRBJ1-1; possibly TRBD1 for D (5 bases). Specimen: PBMCs, collected after 36 months of ibrutinib treatment. The CDR3 region has the DNA TGTGCCAGCAGTTTATCGCGCAGGGCTGACACTGAAGCTTTCTTT. Its translation: CASSLSRRADTEAFF.